Listed here are 5 T cell receptor delta chains from one sample, sequenced in a study of Vδ1+ human thymocytes. Findings and caveats of the study: Thymic TRG and TRD repertoires appeared highly polyclonal, with Gaussian CDR3 length distributions.

The template was reverse-transcribed extracted RNA. Multiplex PCR used pooled V-gene forward primers and a constant-region reverse primer to amplify CDR3s. TCRdb repeated clone calling on the multiplex PCR reads with CATT. Here the sample spans approximately 58,000 delta-chain clones, roughly 16% being singletons. Their antigens are not known. The sample was Vdelta1+ gamma-delta thymocytes from the thymus. Subset noted: FACS-sorted CD3+ TCRalphabeta- TCRVdelta1+ TCRVdelta2- thymocytes. These receptors were obtained from a girl under three years old who had congenital heart surgery.

Of note for this clone: Relative to the germline gene, one junction end is altered; a read error may explain this. This sample also contains other DNA sequences that code for the same CDR3. This chain joins TRDV2 and TRDJ1; D gene unclear. Per the germline V gene, CDR1 is GEAIGNYY and CDR2 is EKD. This CDR3 comprises 19 residues. The CDR3 loop reads CACDTRLRRGSHGSDKLIF. The DNA of the CDR3 is TGTGCCTGCGACACCAGGTTGAGACGGGGTTCCCATGGCTCCGATAAACTCATCTTT.

This chain joins TRDV1 and TRDJ1, with 7 positions matching TRDD3. CDR3 length: 16 amino acids. Germline values: CDR1 TSWWSYY, CDR2 QGS. Trimming cost V 0 bases and J 4 bases; bases outside gene matches: 8. Here the CDR3 reads CALGELEGDRGDKLIF. In DNA form, the CDR3 reads TGTGCTCTTGGGGAACTAGAAGGGGATAGGGGCGATAAACTCATCTTT.

This clone turned up a few times. This chain uses TRDV1 with TRDJ1; D is uncertain. V was trimmed by 4 bases and J by 0 bases, leaving 33 bases between them. Per germline, CDR1 TSWWSYY and CDR2 QGS. This CDR3 comprises 22 residues. The CDR3 region is CALGVPANLVPPRLSYTDKLIF. The CDR3 DNA reads TGTGCTCTTGGGGTCCCTGCCAATCTGGTTCCCCCCAGACTTTCGTACACCGATAAACTCATCTTT.

This clone was seen a handful of times. The V call is TRDV1, the J call TRDJ1; 13 bases agree with TRDD3. This CDR3 has 21 residues. CDR1 TSWWSYY and CDR2 QGS come from the germline V gene. J lost 1 base, V lost 0 bases, and 14 bases had no gene match. The CDR3 DNA reads as TGTGCTCTTGGGGAACTTGCTTCCTACGACTGGGGGATACGGTCCACCGATAAACTCATCTTT. It encodes CALGELASYDWGIRSTDKLIF.

This clone has just a few counts. V is TRDV1 and J is TRDJ1, with TRDD3 as a possible D gene (6 bases). In germline, CDR1 is TSWWSYY, CDR2 QGS. V was trimmed by 5 bases and J by 0 bases, leaving 25 bases between them. This CDR3 is built from 19 residues. CDR3 nucleotides: TGTGCTCTTGGGATAAGTACTCAACCTGGGGTCAAGTACACCGATAAACTCATCTTT. It specifies CALGISTQPGVKYTDKLIF.